What follows is one T cell receptor (beta chain) and its context. The sample holds a few counts of this clone. What this receptor recognizes is not known. Qualities for individual bases were not recorded, and no much larger clone is one base off. Genomic DNA was isolated from the sorted cells so that the TCRbeta CDR3 region could be sequenced. TCRbeta CDR3 regions were sequenced using the immunoSEQ Assay. What TCRdb holds here is the immuneACCESS table cut down to in-frame rearrangements. Part of the clones is not present; checked against another copy, under half of the missing clones reflect an unresolved V gene, and the others are unexplained. The sample has about 73,000 clones on record, approximately 90% of them singletons. Clones ranked in the top ten supply approximately 9.9% of the sample. The sample belongs to a study of OX40 agonist ivuxolimab in advanced cancers. Regarding the complete study: Ivuxolimab was an agonistic, fully human IgG2 monoclonal antibody directed against OX40 (CD134), a costimulatory receptor. The point of sequencing TCRbeta in the periphery was to test whether ivuxolimab changed TCR sequence diversity and drove clonal T-cell expansion. Intravenous ivuxolimab was administered to patients every 2 weeks at six dose levels: 0.01, 0.1, 0.3, 1.5, 3 and 10 mg/kg. Partial responses were achieved by three dose-escalation patients, of whom one had hepatocellular carcinoma and two had cutaneous melanoma. A male proportion of roughly 80% and a mean age of approximately 60 years, ranging from roughly 20 to 80, were recorded for the dose-escalation cohort. Of the roughly 51 patients in dose escalation, 19 had hepatocellular carcinoma, about 15 had melanoma, 9 had renal cell carcinoma and 9 had head and neck cancer. Patients were allowed to have had prior anti-PD-1, anti-PD-L1 or anti-CTLA-4 therapy, and approximately 40% of the dose-escalation patients had previously received checkpoint inhibitors. The paper reports the monotherapy dose-escalation portion (N ≈ 50 patients) of the phase I ivuxolimab trial.

The trial excluded patients who had a history of autoimmune disease or were on systemic immunosuppression. Peripheral blood for TCR sequencing was drawn from every dose cohort at baseline, at cycle 4 day 1 and at cycle 7 day 1. Samples were obtained from an open-label, multicenter, first-in-human phase I dose-escalation trial of ivuxolimab. The trial enrolled adults with locally advanced or metastatic head and neck squamous cell, hepatocellular, melanoma or renal cell carcinoma. Before TCR sequencing, CD4+ T cells and CD8+ T cells from peripheral blood were sorted into separate populations. V drops 6 bases and J drops 7 bases, leaving 3 bases in between. The CDR3 holds 10 amino acids from the cysteine to the phenylalanine. Only the CDR3 region is kept as DNA, spanning 30 bases read in frame from base 1. The germline V gene (reference sequence) yields MNHNY for CDR1 and SVGAGI for CDR2. Findings and caveats that apply to the study as a whole: At doses of 0.1 to 3.0 mg/kg, clonal expansion of both CD4+ and CD8+ T cells in blood was seen between baseline and week 6. In the 0.1-3.0 mg/kg groups, partial responders had among the lowest normalized peripheral clonal expansion, particularly in CD8+ T cells. Low levels of normalized T-cell clonal expansion were also seen in some nonresponding patients. After ivuxolimab, expanded clones were on average more numerous among CD8+ T cells than among CD4+ T cells. The antigen specificity of the peripheral T cells that underwent clonal expansion was not determined.

The sequencing here drew on CD4+ or CD8+ T cells sorted from blood, taken in a trial of the OX40 agonist ivuxolimab. Recombination connected TRBV6-6 to TRBJ2-2; the D gene is not confidently resolved. The TCR was taken from an adult with an advanced solid tumor such as melanoma, head and neck, liver or kidney cancer. The CDR3 here reads CASSDGELFF. In nucleotide form, the sequence is TGTGCCAGCAGCGACGGGGAGCTGTTTTTT.